This T cell receptor (beta chain) stems from a study of CD8+ T cells in alopecia areata. This clone came up a few times. RNA extraction and reverse transcription yielded cDNA as sequencing template. TCRdb's copy holds only in-frame clones and misses some; the assay was immunoSEQ multiplex PCR. The sample has 55,000 to 75,000 clones; about 45% are singletons. The clonotype was recovered from a human donor with alopecia areata. Source: CD8+ T cells sorted from blood, taken at week 0.

CDR3: CASSALNYEQYF. The CDR3 nucleotides read TGTGCCAGCAGTGCACTGAACTACGAGCAGTACTTC. The chain uses TRBV25-1 and TRBJ2-7; D is ambiguous. The germline gives CDR1 MGHDK, CDR2 SYGVNS. The CDR3 sequence is 12 residues long. The V and J ends lost 4 bases and 3 bases respectively, with 7 bases between them.